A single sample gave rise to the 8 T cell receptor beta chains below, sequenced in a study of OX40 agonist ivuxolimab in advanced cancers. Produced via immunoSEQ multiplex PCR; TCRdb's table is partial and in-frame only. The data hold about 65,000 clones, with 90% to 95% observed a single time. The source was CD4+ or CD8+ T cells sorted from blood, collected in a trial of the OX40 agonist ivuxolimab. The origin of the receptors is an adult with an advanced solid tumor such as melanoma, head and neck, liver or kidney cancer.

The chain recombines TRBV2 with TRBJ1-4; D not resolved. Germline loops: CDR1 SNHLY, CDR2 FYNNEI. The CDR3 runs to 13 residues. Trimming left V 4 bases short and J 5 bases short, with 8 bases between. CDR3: CASSARYNEKLFF. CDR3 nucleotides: TGTGCCAGCAGTGCCAGGTACAATGAAAAACTGTTTTTT.

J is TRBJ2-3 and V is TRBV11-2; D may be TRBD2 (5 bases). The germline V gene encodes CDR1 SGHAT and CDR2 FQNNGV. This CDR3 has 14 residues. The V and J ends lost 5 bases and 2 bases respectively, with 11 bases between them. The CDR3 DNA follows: TGTGCCAGCAGCACGCAGACTAACACAGATACGCAGTATTTT. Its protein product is CASSTQTNTDTQYF.

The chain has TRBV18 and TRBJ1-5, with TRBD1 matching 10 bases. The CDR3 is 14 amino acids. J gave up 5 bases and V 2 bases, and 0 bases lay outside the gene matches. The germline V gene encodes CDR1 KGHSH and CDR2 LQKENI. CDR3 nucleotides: TGTGCCAGCTCACCAGGGACAGGGGATCAGCCCCAGCATTTT. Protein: CASSPGTGDQPQHF.

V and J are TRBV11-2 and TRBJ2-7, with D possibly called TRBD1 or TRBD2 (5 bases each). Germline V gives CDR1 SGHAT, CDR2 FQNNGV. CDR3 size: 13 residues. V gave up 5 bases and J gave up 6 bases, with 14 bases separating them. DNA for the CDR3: TGTGCCAGCAGCGCTCGGGCTGGGGGCGAGCAGTACTTC. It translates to CASSARAGGEQYF.

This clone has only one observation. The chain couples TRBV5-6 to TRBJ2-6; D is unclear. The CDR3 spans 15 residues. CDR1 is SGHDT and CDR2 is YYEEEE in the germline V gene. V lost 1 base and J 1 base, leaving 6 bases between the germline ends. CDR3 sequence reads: CASSLQGSGANVLTF. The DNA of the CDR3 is TGTGCCAGCAGCTTGCAAGGGTCTGGGGCCAACGTCCTGACTTTC.

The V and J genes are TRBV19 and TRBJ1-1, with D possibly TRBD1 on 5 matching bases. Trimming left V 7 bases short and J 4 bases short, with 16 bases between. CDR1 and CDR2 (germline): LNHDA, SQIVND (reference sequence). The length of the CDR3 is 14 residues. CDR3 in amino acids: CASTDLLGTTEAFF. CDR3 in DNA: TGTGCCAGTACCGACTTGTTAGGGACCACTGAAGCTTTCTTT.

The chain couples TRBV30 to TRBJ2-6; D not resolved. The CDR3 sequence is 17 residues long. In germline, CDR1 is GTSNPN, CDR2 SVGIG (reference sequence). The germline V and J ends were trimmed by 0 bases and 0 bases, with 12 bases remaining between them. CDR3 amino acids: CAWSVPVISSGANVLTF. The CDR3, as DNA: TGTGCCTGGAGTGTACCGGTCATCTCCTCTGGGGCCAACGTCCTGACTTTC.

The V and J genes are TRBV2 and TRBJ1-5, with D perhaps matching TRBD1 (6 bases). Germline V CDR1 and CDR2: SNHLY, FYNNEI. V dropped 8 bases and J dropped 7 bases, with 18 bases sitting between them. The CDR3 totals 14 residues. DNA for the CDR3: TGTGCCAGCCGGGACATCTCACCAGAGCAGCCCCAGCATTTT. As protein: CASRDISPEQPQHF.